This entry is about one TCR beta chain. Its antigen remains unidentified. PCR primers comprised 60 Vbeta and 13 Jbeta primers. Profiling relied on immunoSEQ multiplex PCR, and the TCRdb table lists in-frame clones only, not all of them. The data contain about 250,000 clones, around 80% of them seen just once; the ten biggest clones take up roughly 0.31%. This sample was taken from a study of cytomegalovirus exposure and HLA in healthy donors. Points from the study as a whole: A later analysis linked a missense DCLRE1C variant to TCR beta V- and J-gene trimming.

The CDR3 is 15 amino acids. V shed 4 bases, J shed 3 bases, and the junction held 8 bases outside the gene matches. The V gene's germline CDR1 is MDHEN and CDR2 SYDVKM. The material sequenced was PBMCs. J is TRBJ2-7 and V is TRBV28, with TRBD2 matching 8 bases. This sequence originates from a girl aged 2 to 10 in good health and CMV-seronegative. The CDR3 bases are TGTGCCAGCAGTTCCCCGACTAGCGTCGGCTACGAGCAGTACTTC. Translation gives CASSSPTSVGYEQYF. The complete variable domain, with remaining parts taken from reference TRBV28 and TRBJ2-7, reads DVKVTQSSRYLVKRTGEKVFLECVQDMDHENMFWYRQDPGLGLRLIYFSYDVKMKEKGDIPEGYSVSREKKERFSLILESASTNQTSMYLCASSSPTSVGYEQYFGPGTRLTVT.